Listed below are T cell receptor beta chains from one sample, sequenced in a study of PD-L1 blockade in urothelial cancer. Assay: immunoSEQ multiplex PCR; the TCRdb copy retains only in-frame clones and omits some. The sample lists 45,000 to 60,000 clones, 88% seen once, with 2.4% in the top ten. The sequenced sample was PBMCs, obtained around atezolizumab (anti-PD-L1) treatment. The receptors stem from a man aged 60 to 75 with urothelial cancer. The CDR3 runs from the conserved cysteine through the conserved F or W. A D gene is named only where the DNA matches it firmly.

J gene: TRBJ2-1; D gene: NA; V gene: TRBV19; CDR3 length: 15; CDR3 protein: CASSRAGTTYNEQFF
J gene: TRBJ2-5; D gene: TRBD2; V gene: TRBV7-9; CDR3 length: 15; CDR3 protein: CASSLASGGDWTQYF
J gene: TRBJ1-5; D gene: NA; V gene: TRBV7-9; CDR3 length: 16; CDR3 protein: CASSLSKGQGFQPQHF
J gene: TRBJ2-2; D gene: NA; V gene: TRBV18; CDR3 length: 15; CDR3 protein: CASSPRLPLSGELFF
J gene: TRBJ2-3; D gene: NA; V gene: TRBV28; CDR3 length: 14; CDR3 protein: CASRGALLSDTQYF
J gene: TRBJ1-2; D gene: NA; V gene: TRBV19; CDR3 length: 12; CDR3 protein: CASSKLEHGYTF
J gene: TRBJ1-4; D gene: NA; V gene: TRBV4-1; CDR3 length: 15; CDR3 protein: CASSPSQGLNEKLFF
J gene: TRBJ2-1; D gene: TRBD1; V gene: TRBV19; CDR3 length: 18; CDR3 protein: CASPVTLRQGSSYNEQFF
J gene: TRBJ1-5; D gene: NA; V gene: TRBV6-1; CDR3 length: 11; CDR3 protein: CASSVGEPQHF
J gene: TRBJ2-1; D gene: TRBD2; V gene: TRBV6-5; CDR3 length: 16; CDR3 protein: CASSYSGGRAYNEQFF
J gene: TRBJ1-3; D gene: NA; V gene: TRBV25-1; CDR3 length: 14; CDR3 protein: CASSGWSSGNTIYF
J gene: TRBJ2-3; D gene: TRBD2; V gene: TRBV5-4; CDR3 length: 17; CDR3 protein: CASSRLAGVGGRDTQYF
J gene: TRBJ2-1; D gene: TRBD2; V gene: TRBV7-2; CDR3 length: 14; CDR3 protein: CASSLTSVTDEQFF
J gene: TRBJ1-1; D gene: TRBD1; V gene: TRBV29-1; CDR3 length: 12; CDR3 protein: CSVDRGRTEAFF
J gene: TRBJ1-6; D gene: NA; V gene: TRBV7-2; CDR3 length: 15; CDR3 protein: CASVNGGRLNSPLHF
J gene: TRBJ2-2; D gene: NA; V gene: TRBV5-1; CDR3 length: 15; CDR3 protein: CASSLEGSASGELFF
J gene: TRBJ2-3; D gene: TRBD2; V gene: TRBV19; CDR3 length: 16; CDR3 protein: CASSMRQLAVTDTQYF
J gene: TRBJ2-1; D gene: TRBD1; V gene: TRBV2; CDR3 length: 16; CDR3 protein: CASSYEGQGAWNEQFF
J gene: TRBJ1-1; D gene: NA; V gene: TRBV7-2; CDR3 length: 14; CDR3 protein: CASTLWGGGTEAFF
J gene: TRBJ1-2; D gene: NA; V gene: TRBV5-1; CDR3 length: 15; CDR3 protein: CASSLASTANYGYTF
J gene: TRBJ2-1; D gene: TRBD2; V gene: TRBV11-3; CDR3 length: 14; CDR3 protein: CASSRGVSYNEQFF
J gene: TRBJ2-1; D gene: NA; V gene: TRBV5-8; CDR3 length: 15; CDR3 protein: CASSLNVPGRNEQFF
J gene: TRBJ1-5; D gene: TRBD1; V gene: TRBV6-6; CDR3 length: 14; CDR3 protein: CASNTRGTNQPQHF
J gene: TRBJ1-5; D gene: TRBD1; V gene: TRBV6-5; CDR3 length: 15; CDR3 protein: CASSPTGGGPQPQHF
J gene: TRBJ2-2; D gene: NA; V gene: TRBV6-5; CDR3 length: 15; CDR3 protein: CASSYRGSGAGELFF
J gene: TRBJ1-3; D gene: NA; V gene: TRBV10-2; CDR3 length: 15; CDR3 protein: CASSESRGSGNTIYF
J gene: TRBJ1-2; D gene: NA; V gene: TRBV4-3; CDR3 length: 16; CDR3 protein: CASSQEVGGLIGGYTF
J gene: TRBJ1-4; D gene: NA; V gene: TRBV10-2; CDR3 length: 15; CDR3 protein: CASSEGGYSNGKLFF
J gene: TRBJ1-6; D gene: TRBD1; V gene: TRBV11-2; CDR3 length: 15; CDR3 protein: CASSSFRGQGSPLHF
J gene: TRBJ2-1; D gene: TRBD2; V gene: TRBV29-1; CDR3 length: 15; CDR3 protein: CSVDLAGGSYNEQFF
J gene: TRBJ2-1; D gene: NA; V gene: TRBV6-5; CDR3 length: 15; CDR3 protein: CASMRATITYNEQFF
J gene: TRBJ2-5; D gene: NA; V gene: TRBV6-5; CDR3 length: 16; CDR3 protein: CASSSAPRTIQETQYF
J gene: TRBJ2-7; D gene: NA; V gene: TRBV5-1; CDR3 length: 14; CDR3 protein: CASSLQDYTYEQYF
J gene: TRBJ2-7; D gene: TRBD2; V gene: TRBV10-2; CDR3 length: 15; CDR3 protein: CASKNTSGPYYEQYF
J gene: TRBJ2-7; D gene: NA; V gene: TRBV7-2; CDR3 length: 13; CDR3 protein: CASSSSEGLEQYF
J gene: TRBJ2-7; D gene: TRBD1; V gene: TRBV7-9; CDR3 length: 14; CDR3 protein: CASSLGQGWYEQYF
J gene: TRBJ2-6; D gene: NA; V gene: TRBV9; CDR3 length: 18; CDR3 protein: CASSVAGRLSSGANVLTF
J gene: TRBJ2-1; D gene: TRBD2; V gene: TRBV19; CDR3 length: 16; CDR3 protein: CASSTPGTRNYNEQFF
J gene: TRBJ2-3; D gene: NA; V gene: TRBV6-5; CDR3 length: 16; CDR3 protein: CASSYSGAGNKDTQYF
J gene: TRBJ2-7; D gene: NA; V gene: TRBV18; CDR3 length: 16; CDR3 protein: CASSGNAPGATYEQYF
J gene: TRBJ1-1; D gene: NA; V gene: TRBV4-3; CDR3 length: 15; CDR3 protein: CASSQSPGQNTEAFF
J gene: TRBJ1-1; D gene: NA; V gene: TRBV7-2; CDR3 length: 16; CDR3 protein: CASSFWGGLANTEAFF
J gene: TRBJ1-3; D gene: NA; V gene: TRBV5-1; CDR3 length: 15; CDR3 protein: CASSLGEISGNTIYF
J gene: TRBJ2-1; D gene: TRBD2; V gene: TRBV7-9; CDR3 length: 17; CDR3 protein: CASSTGSGGATNNEQFF